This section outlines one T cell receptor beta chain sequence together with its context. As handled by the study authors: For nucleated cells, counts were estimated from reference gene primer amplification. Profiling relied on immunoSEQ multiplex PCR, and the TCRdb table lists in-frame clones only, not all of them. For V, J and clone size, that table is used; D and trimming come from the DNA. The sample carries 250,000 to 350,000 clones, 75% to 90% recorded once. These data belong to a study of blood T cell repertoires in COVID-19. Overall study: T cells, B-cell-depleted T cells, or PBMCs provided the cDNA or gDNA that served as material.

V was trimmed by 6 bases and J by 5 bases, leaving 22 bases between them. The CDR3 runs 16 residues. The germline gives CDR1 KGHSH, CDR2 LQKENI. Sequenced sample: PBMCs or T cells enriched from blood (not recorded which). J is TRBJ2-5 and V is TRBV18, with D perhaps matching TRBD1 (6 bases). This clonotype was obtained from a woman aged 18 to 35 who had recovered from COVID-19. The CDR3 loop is CASSQLRDTLRETQYF. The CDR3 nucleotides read TGTGCCAGCTCTCAACTCCGGGACACCCTCCGGGAGACCCAGTACTTC.